This TCR beta chain was captured in a study of T cell changes during pregnancy in multiple sclerosis. V gave up 5 bases and J gave up 4 bases; unmatched junction bases: 4. This CDR3 is 14 amino acids long. Germline V CDR1 and CDR2: MNHEY, SMNVEV (reference sequence). Profiling relied on immunoSEQ multiplex PCR, and the TCRdb table lists in-frame clones only, not all of them. The sample shows about 100,000 clones, roughly 92% of them seen only once. V gene TRBV27 combines with J gene TRBJ2-3, with 9 bases fitting TRBD2. The clonotype was recovered from a female donor with multiple sclerosis, enrolled in a pregnancy study. Sample: peripheral blood, taken after pregnancy. CDR3 sequence: CASSIQREADTQYF. The DNA of the CDR3 is TGTGCCAGCAGTATTCAGCGGGAGGCAGATACGCAGTATTTT.